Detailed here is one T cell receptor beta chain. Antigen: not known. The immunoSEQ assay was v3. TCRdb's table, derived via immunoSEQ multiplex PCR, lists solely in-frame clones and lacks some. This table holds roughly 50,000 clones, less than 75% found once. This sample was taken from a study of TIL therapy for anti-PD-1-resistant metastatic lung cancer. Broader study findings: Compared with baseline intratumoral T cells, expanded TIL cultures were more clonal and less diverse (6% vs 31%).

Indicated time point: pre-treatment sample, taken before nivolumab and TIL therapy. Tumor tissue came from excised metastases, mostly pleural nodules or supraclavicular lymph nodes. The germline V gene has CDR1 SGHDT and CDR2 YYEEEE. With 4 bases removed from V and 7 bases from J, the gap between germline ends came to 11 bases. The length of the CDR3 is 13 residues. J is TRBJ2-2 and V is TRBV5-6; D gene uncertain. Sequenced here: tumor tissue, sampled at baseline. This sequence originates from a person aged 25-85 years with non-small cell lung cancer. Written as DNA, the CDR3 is TGTGCCAGCAGCGACCCTATAAGCGGGGAGCTGTTTTTT. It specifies CASSDPISGELFF.